This T cell receptor beta chain was sequenced in a study of cytomegalovirus exposure and HLA in healthy donors. Study-wide results and caveats: A later analysis appeared to link common viral pathogens to several of the most significant clusters.

Germline V gene lookup returns CDR1 LNHDA and CDR2 SQIVND (reference sequence). With 3 bases removed from V and 6 bases from J, the gap between germline ends came to 14 bases. The CDR3 loop spans 14 amino acids. Details on this clone: Its matching antigen is unknown.

Researchers ran the PCR with 60 Vbeta and 13 Jbeta primers. Some clones are missing from TCRdb's copy, which holds only in-frame ones; the method was immunoSEQ multiplex PCR. The data hold 150,000 to 200,000 clones, with roughly 84% observed a single time. This TCR was recovered from a man aged 25 to 40 in good health and CMV-seronegative. Sequenced input: PBMCs. V gene TRBV19 combines with J gene TRBJ1-1, with a weak D call TRBD1 (5 bases). The CDR3 DNA reads TGTGCCAGTAGTATGTGGGGCGAAACCTCTGAAGCTTTCTTT. Encoded protein: CASSMWGETSEAFF.